This T cell receptor beta chain was captured by sequencing in a study of OX40 agonist ivuxolimab in advanced cancers. The table came from immunoSEQ multiplex PCR; TCRdb's copy has only in-frame clones and leaves some out. The sample holds around 92,000 clones, 85% to 95% seen once. The CDR3 has 17 residues. Germline CDR1 and CDR2: LNHNV and YYDKDF (reference sequence). Trimming pared 1 base from V and 1 base from J, leaving 17 bases between. V gene TRBV15 combines with J gene TRBJ2-7; weak D call: TRBD1 (5 bases). This sequence was found in an adult with an advanced solid tumor such as melanoma, head and neck, liver or kidney cancer. The source material was CD4+ or CD8+ T cells sorted from blood, sampled in a trial of the OX40 agonist ivuxolimab. The CDR3 region is CATSRVRGAAVSYEQYV. The CDR3 DNA reads as TGTGCCACCAGCAGAGTACGTGGGGCCGCCGTATCCTACGAGCAGTACGTC.